A selection of T cell receptor beta chains follows, all from one sample in a study of OX40 agonist ivuxolimab in advanced cancers. Clones were sequenced by immunoSEQ multiplex PCR, and TCRdb holds only the in-frame ones, with some missing. The data contain about 61,000 clones, more than 70% of them seen just once; the ten biggest clones take up roughly 0.53%. Material: CD4+ or CD8+ T cells sorted from blood, obtained in a trial of the OX40 agonist ivuxolimab. Receptor source: an adult with an advanced solid tumor such as melanoma, head and neck, liver or kidney cancer. CDR3s include the opening cysteine and the closing phenylalanine or tryptophan. D genes are given only for firm matches. Size is stated for part of the rows, as once, few or many counts, or as a class when the clone is expanded.

clone size	J gene	V gene	D gene	CDR3 DNA	CDR3 protein
-	TRBJ1-1	TRBV11-2	-	TGTGCCAGCAGCAGCGAGACATTGGTATGGGGGATGAACACTGAAGCTTTCTTT	CASSSETLVWGMNTEAFF
-	TRBJ1-1	TRBV29-1	-	TGCAGCGCGACGGGGGCTTTTCTGGGGACTGAAGCTTTCTTT	CSATGAFLGTEAFF
-	TRBJ2-3	TRBV18	-	TGTGCCAGCTCACTCCCCACTAGCACAGATACGCAGTATTTT	CASSLPTSTDTQYF
once	TRBJ2-3	TRBV27	TRBD2	TGTGCCAGCAGTTTATCTAGCGGGAGCACAGATACGCAGTATTTT	CASSLSSGSTDTQYF
-	TRBJ2-1	TRBV5-6	TRBD2	TGTGCCAGCAGCTTGGCCTTGCGGGAGAGGATTGAGCAGTTCTTC	CASSLALRERIEQFF
few	TRBJ2-7	TRBV5-6	TRBD1	TGTGCCAGCAGTCTCATTTTGGGACAGTCCTTTTCCTACGAGCAGTACTTC	CASSLILGQSFSYEQYF
-	TRBJ2-5	TRBV11-2	TRBD2	TGTGCCAGCAGCCCTTTGAGCGGGAGGGGGACCCAGTACTTC	CASSPLSGRGTQYF
-	TRBJ2-3	TRBV7-2	-	TGTGCCAGCAGCTTAGAGGTACTAGCCAACACAGATACGCAGTATTTT	CASSLEVLANTDTQYF
-	TRBJ2-7	TRBV5-4	-	TGTGCCAGCAGCTCTTCGACTCGAGGAAGGGTCGAGCAGTACTTC	CASSSSTRGRVEQYF
-	TRBJ2-1	TRBV5-6	TRBD2	TGTGCCAGCAGCTTGACTAGCGGGGTGTACAATGAGCAGTTCTTC	CASSLTSGVYNEQFF
-	TRBJ2-7	TRBV28	TRBD1	TGTGCCTGTCAACCGGGACAGGGGGAAGACGGAACCTACGAGCAGTACTTC	CACQPGQGEDGTYEQYF
-	TRBJ2-2	TRBV6-5	TRBD1	TGTGCCAGCAGTTTTCGACAGGGGGTTAACACCGGGGAGCTGTTTTTT	CASSFRQGVNTGELFF
-	TRBJ2-5	TRBV5-1	-	TGCGCCAGCAGCTTGGGTTGGAACCAAGAGACCCAGTACTTC	CASSLGWNQETQYF
-	TRBJ1-3	TRBV5-4	-	TGTGCCAGCAGCTGGTACTCTGGAAACACCATATATTTT	CASSWYSGNTIYF
-	TRBJ2-3	TRBV28	-	TGCGCCAGCAGTTTATGGTCAGATACGCAGTATTTT	CASSLWSDTQYF
once	TRBJ1-3	TRBV2	TRBD1	TGTGCCAGCAGTTTTGACAGGGTATATGGAAACACCATATATTTT	CASSFDRVYGNTIYF
-	TRBJ2-7	TRBV19	TRBD2	TGTGCCAGTAGTCATCGGGCGACTAGCGGGAGCCCCTACGAGCAGTACTTC	CASSHRATSGSPYEQYF
-	TRBJ2-7	TRBV15	TRBD2	TGTGCCACCAGCAGAGATAGCGGGAGGGCCTTAACCTACGAGCAGTACTTC	CATSRDSGRALTYEQYF
-	TRBJ2-5	TRBV10-2	-	TGCGCCAGCACCTGGGTTTTTTCGGAGACCCAGTACTTC	CASTWVFSETQYF
-	TRBJ2-3	TRBV9	-	TGTGCCAGCAGCGTAGCTCCACATAAGGCAGATACGCAGTATTTT	CASSVAPHKADTQYF
-	TRBJ2-7	TRBV11-2	TRBD2	TGTGCCAGCAGGACGGGACTAGCGCGCGAGCAGTACTTC	CASRTGLAREQYF
few	TRBJ2-7	TRBV11-2	-	TGTGCCAGCAGCTTAGGTCCCCCCCTTAGGTCGGTTCCTCATTACGAGCAGTACTTC	CASSLGPPLRSVPHYEQYF
-	TRBJ1-1	TRBV20-1	TRBD1	TGCAGTGCTGACCGGGACAGCGAAGCTTTCTTT	CSADRDSEAFF
-	TRBJ2-1	TRBV19	-	TGTGCCAGTAGTATCATCTCGCGTCGAGGGCCTAGCTCCTACAATGAGCAGTTCTTC	CASSIISRRGPSSYNEQFF
few	TRBJ2-3	TRBV7-8	-	TGTGCCAGCAGCTTACAGACAGCCACAGATACGCAGTATTTT	CASSLQTATDTQYF
-	TRBJ2-5	TRBV7-3	-	TGTGCCAGCAGCCGATCCGGGAGCCCCCAAGAGACCCAGTACTTC	CASSRSGSPQETQYF
-	TRBJ1-2	TRBV4-2	-	TGTGCCAGCAGCCAAGACAAGAACAGTTTTCCAGCTAACTATGGCTACACCTTC	CASSQDKNSFPANYGYTF
-	TRBJ1-2	TRBV28	-	TGTGCCAGCAGTTTAGAGCGAAACTATGGCTACACCTTC	CASSLERNYGYTF
few	TRBJ2-1	TRBV7-3	-	TGTGCCAGCAGCTTCGGCGGGCTCCGGACTAACTACAATGAGCAGTTCTTC	CASSFGGLRTNYNEQFF
-	TRBJ2-2	TRBV5-1	-	TGCGCCAGCAGGCGGCAGACGAACACCGGGGAGCTGTTTTTT	CASRRQTNTGELFF
-	TRBJ2-1	TRBV28	-	TGTGCCAGCAGCCCAAGCTGGAATGAGCAGTTCTTC	CASSPSWNEQFF
few	TRBJ1-2	TRBV28	-	TGTGCCAGCAGTTTTAGGGGATATGGCTACACCTTC	CASSFRGYGYTF
-	TRBJ2-1	TRBV27	TRBD1	TGTGCCAGCAGTTTTTCGGGACAGGGCCTATTCTCCTATAATGAGCAGTTCTTC	CASSFSGQGLFSYNEQFF
few	TRBJ2-1	TRBV21-1	-	TGTGCCAGCAGCAAGAAAGCGGGTACCTACAATGAGCAGTTCTTC	CASSKKAGTYNEQFF
-	TRBJ2-7	TRBV7-6	-	TGTGCCAGCAGCTTATTCGACCGCTCCTACGAGCAGTACTTC	CASSLFDRSYEQYF
few	TRBJ2-7	TRBV2	-	TGTGCCATCAACGCTGACTACGAGCAGTACTTC	CAINADYEQYF
-	TRBJ2-7	TRBV11-2	TRBD1	TGTGCCAGCAGCCTACTTCCAGGGGGAACCTACGAGCAGTACTTC	CASSLLPGGTYEQYF
-	TRBJ2-1	TRBV7-2	TRBD2	TGTGCCAGCAGCCTAGGACTAGCGGGAGGGAATGAGCAGTTCTTC	CASSLGLAGGNEQFF
-	TRBJ1-2	TRBV6-5	-	TGTGCCAGCAGCGGGACGCTATCCTATGGCTACACCTTC	CASSGTLSYGYTF
-	TRBJ1-3	TRBV30	-	TGTGCCTGGAGGAGTCGCCAATCTGGAAACACCATATATTTT	CAWRSRQSGNTIYF
once	TRBJ1-1	TRBV7-6	-	TGTGCCAGCAGCTCCCTGGGGGTGATGAGCACTGAAGCTTTCTTT	CASSSLGVMSTEAFF
-	TRBJ2-3	TRBV27	-	TGTGCCAGCAGTTTCAGCGGCACAGATACGCAGTATTTT	CASSFSGTDTQYF